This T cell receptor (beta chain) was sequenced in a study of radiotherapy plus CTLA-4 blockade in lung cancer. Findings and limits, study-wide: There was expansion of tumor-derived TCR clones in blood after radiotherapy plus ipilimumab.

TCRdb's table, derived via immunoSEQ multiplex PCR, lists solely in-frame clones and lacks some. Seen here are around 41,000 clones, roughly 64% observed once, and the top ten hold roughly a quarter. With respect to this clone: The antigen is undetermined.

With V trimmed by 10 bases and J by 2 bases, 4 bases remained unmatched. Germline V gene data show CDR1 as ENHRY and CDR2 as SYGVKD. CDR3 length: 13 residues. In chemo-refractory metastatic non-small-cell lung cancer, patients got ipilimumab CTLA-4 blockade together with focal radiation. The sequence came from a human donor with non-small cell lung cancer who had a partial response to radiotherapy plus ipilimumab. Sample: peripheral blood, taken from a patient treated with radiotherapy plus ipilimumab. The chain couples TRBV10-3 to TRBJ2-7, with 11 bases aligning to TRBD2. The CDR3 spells CATSGGLTYEQYF. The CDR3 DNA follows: TGTGCCACTAGCGGGGGGCTTACCTACGAGCAGTACTTC.